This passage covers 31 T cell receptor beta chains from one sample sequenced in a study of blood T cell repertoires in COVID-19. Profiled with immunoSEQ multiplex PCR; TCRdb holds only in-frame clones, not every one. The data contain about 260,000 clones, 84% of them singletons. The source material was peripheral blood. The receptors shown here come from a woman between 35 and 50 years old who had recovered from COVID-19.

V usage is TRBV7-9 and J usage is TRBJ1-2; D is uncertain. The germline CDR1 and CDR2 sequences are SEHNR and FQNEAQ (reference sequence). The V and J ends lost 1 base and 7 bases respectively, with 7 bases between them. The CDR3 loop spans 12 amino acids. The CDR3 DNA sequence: TGTGCCAGCAGCTTAGATCCTCGTGGCTACACCTTC. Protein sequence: CASSLDPRGYTF.

The CDR3 DNA reads as TGTGCCAGCAGTCCCGCCGGGCCCCAGCATTTT. It is translated as CASSPAGPQHF. This chain uses TRBV2 with TRBJ1-5; no clear D. Germline CDR1 is SNHLY and CDR2 is FYNNEI. The CDR3 is 11 residues long. V lost 5 bases, J lost 9 bases, and 8 bases lay in between.

CDR3 coding DNA: TGTGCCAGCAGTACGAGCCAGGCCCCACACTTCTACGAGCAGTACTTC. Protein product: CASSTSQAPHFYEQYF. The chain has TRBV28 and TRBJ2-7; D gene uncertain. In germline, CDR1 is MDHEN, CDR2 SYDVKM. V was clipped by 5 bases and J by 3 bases, with 20 bases between them. CDR3 length equals 16 residues. Variable domain in full (rest from reference TRBV28 and TRBJ2-7): DVKVTQSSRYLVKRTGEKVFLECVQDMDHENMFWYRQDPGLGLRLIYFSYDVKMKEKGDIPEGYSVSREKKERFSLILESASTNQTSMYLCASSTSQAPHFYEQYFGPGTRLTVT.

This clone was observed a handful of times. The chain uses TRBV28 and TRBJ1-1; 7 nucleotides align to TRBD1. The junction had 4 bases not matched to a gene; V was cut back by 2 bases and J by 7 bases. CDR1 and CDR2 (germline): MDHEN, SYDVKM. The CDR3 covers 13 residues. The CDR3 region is CASSLTRQGEAFF. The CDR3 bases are TGTGCCAGCAGTTTAACCCGACAGGGTGAAGCTTTCTTT.

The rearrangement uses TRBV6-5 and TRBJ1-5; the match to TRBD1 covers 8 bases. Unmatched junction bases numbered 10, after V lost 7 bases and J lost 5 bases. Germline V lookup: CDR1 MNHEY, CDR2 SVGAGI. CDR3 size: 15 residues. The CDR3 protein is CASKGQAGPHQPQHF. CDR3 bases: TGTGCCAGCAAGGGACAGGCCGGGCCCCATCAGCCCCAGCATTTT.

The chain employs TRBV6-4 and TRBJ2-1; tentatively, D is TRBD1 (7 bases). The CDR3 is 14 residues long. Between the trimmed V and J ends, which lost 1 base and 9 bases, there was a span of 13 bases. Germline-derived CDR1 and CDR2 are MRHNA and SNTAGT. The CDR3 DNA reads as TGTGCCAGCAGTGACTTGGAGGGGGCGGGTGAGCAGTTCTTC. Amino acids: CASSDLEGAGEQFF.

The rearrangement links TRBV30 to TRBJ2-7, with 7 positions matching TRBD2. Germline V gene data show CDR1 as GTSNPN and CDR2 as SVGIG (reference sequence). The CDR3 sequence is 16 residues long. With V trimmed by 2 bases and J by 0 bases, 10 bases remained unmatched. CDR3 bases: TGTGCCTGGAGTCACGGGGTGGGACTACTCTCCTACGAGCAGTACTTC. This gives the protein CAWSHGVGLLSYEQYF.

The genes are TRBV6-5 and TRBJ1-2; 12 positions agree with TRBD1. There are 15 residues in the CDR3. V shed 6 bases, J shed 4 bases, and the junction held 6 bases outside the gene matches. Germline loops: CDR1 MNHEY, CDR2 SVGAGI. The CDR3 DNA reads TGTGCCAGCAGCCCCGGGACAGGGGGCGGCTATGGCTACACCTTC. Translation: CASSPGTGGGYGYTF.

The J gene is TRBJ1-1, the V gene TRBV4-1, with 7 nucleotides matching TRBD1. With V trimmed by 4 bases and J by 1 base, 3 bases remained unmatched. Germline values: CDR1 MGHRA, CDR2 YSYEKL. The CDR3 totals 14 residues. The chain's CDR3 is CASSPGQQNTEAFF. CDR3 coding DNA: TGCGCCAGCAGCCCGGGACAGCAGAACACTGAAGCTTTCTTT.

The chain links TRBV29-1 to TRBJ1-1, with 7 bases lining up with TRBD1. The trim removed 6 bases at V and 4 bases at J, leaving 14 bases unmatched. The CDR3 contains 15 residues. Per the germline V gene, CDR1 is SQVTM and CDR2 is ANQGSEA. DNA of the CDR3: TGCAGCGTCGTCCCGGGACAGTGGGGGGTCACTGAAGCTTTCTTT. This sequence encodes CSVVPGQWGVTEAFF.

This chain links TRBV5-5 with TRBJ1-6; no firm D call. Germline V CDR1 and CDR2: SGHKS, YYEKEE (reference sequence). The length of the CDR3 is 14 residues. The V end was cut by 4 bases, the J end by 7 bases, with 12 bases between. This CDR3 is CASSRPQENSPLHF. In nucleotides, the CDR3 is TGTGCCAGCAGCCGCCCCCAGGAAAATTCACCCCTCCACTTT.

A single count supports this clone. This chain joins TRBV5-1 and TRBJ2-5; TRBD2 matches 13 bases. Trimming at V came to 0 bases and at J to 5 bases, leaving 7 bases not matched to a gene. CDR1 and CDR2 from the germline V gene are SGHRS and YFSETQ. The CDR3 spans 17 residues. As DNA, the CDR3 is TGCGCCAGCAGCTTGGGGACTAGCGGGGGACCGGGGGAGACCCAGTACTTC. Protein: CASSLGTSGGPGETQYF.

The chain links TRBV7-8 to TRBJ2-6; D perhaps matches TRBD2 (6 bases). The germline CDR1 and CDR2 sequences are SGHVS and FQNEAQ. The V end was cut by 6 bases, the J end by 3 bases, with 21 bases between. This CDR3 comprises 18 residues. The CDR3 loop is CASRKTGLDLRGANVLTF. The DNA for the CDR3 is TGTGCCAGCAGAAAGACGGGACTCGATCTGCGTGGGGCCAACGTCCTGACTTTC.

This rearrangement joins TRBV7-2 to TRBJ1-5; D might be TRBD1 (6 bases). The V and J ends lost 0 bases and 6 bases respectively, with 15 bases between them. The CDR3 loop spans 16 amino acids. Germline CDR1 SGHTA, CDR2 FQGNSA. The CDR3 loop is CASSLASSGVGQPQHF. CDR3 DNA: TGTGCCAGCAGCTTAGCGTCGTCAGGGGTCGGTCAGCCCCAGCATTTT.

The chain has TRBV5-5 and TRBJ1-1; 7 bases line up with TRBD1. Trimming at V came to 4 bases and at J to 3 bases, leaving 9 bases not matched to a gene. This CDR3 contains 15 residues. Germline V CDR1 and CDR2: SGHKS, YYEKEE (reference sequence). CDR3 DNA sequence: TGTGCCAGCAGCGGAAACAGGGGCGTCGACACTGAAGCTTTCTTT. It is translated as CASSGNRGVDTEAFF.

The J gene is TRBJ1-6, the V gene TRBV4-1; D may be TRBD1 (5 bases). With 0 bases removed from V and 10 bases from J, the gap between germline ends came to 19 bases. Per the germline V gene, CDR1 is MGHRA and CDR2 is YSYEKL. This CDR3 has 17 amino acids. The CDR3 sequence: CASSQDFRGANLSPLHF. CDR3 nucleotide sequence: TGCGCCAGCAGCCAAGATTTTAGGGGCGCAAATCTCTCACCCCTCCACTTT.

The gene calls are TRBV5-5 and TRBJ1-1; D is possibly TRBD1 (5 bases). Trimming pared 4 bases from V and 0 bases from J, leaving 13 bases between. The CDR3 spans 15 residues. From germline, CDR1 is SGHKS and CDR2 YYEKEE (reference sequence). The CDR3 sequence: CASSTLTGLNTEAFF. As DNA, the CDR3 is TGTGCCAGCAGCACTCTCACAGGACTGAACACTGAAGCTTTCTTT.

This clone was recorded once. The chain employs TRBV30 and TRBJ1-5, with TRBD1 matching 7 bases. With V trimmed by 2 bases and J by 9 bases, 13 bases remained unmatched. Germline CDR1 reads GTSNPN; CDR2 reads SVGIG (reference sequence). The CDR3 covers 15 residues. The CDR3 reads CAWSITRDSRGPQHF. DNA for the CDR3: TGTGCCTGGAGTATAACACGGGACAGCCGAGGGCCCCAGCATTTT.

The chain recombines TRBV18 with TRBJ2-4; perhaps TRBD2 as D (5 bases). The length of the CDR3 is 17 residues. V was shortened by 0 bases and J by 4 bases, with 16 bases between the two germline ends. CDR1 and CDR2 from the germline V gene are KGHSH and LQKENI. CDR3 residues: CASSPPSVGRSKNIQYF. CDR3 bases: TGTGCCAGCTCACCACCTTCCGTGGGGAGATCGAAAAACATTCAGTACTTC.

CDR3: CASSPLGQGNTEAFF. CDR3 nucleotide sequence: TGTGCCAGCAGCCCGCTGGGACAGGGGAACACTGAAGCTTTCTTT. This chain links TRBV5-6 with TRBJ1-1; TRBD1 matches 9 bases. Germline lookup yields CDR1 SGHDT and CDR2 YYEEEE. V was pared by 4 bases and J by 1 base, with 5 bases of the junction left unmatched. This CDR3 region has 15 residues.

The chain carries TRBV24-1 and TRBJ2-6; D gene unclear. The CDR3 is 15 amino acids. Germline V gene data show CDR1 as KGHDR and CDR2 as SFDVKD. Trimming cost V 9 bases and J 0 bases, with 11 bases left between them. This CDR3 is CATGPNNSGANVLTF. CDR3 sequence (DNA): TGTGCCACCGGCCCAAATAACTCTGGGGCCAACGTCCTGACTTTC.

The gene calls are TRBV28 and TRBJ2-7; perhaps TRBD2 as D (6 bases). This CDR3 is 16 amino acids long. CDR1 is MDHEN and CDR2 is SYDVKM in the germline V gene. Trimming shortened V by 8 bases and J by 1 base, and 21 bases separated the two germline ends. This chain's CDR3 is CASFPSGGSPSYEQYF. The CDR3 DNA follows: TGTGCCAGCTTTCCCTCCGGGGGAAGCCCTTCCTACGAGCAGTACTTC.

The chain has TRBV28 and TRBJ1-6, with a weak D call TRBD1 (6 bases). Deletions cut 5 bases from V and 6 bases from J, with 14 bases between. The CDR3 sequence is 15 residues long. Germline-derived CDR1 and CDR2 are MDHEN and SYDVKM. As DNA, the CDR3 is TGTGCCAGCAGTCCGCAACAGGGAACTAATTCACCCCTCCACTTT. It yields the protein CASSPQQGTNSPLHF.

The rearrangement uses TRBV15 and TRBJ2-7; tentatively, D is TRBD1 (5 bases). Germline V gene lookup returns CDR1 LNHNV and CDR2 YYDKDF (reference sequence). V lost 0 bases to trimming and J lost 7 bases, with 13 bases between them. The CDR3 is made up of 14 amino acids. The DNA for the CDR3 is TGTGCCACCAGCAGAGACAGGGCCCTAGAGGAGCAGTACTTC. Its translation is CATSRDRALEEQYF.

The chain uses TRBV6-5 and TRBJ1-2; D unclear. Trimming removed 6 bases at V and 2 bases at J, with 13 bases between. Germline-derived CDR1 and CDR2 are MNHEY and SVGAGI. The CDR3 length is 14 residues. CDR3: CASRATNLNYGYTF. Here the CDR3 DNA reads TGTGCCAGCAGAGCAACCAACTTGAACTATGGCTACACCTTC.

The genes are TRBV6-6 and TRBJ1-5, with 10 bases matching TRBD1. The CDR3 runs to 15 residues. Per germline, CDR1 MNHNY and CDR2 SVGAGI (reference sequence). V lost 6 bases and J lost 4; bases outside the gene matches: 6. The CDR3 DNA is TGTGCCAGCAGCCGGGACAGGGGCCCTAATCAGCCCCAGCATTTT. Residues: CASSRDRGPNQPQHF.

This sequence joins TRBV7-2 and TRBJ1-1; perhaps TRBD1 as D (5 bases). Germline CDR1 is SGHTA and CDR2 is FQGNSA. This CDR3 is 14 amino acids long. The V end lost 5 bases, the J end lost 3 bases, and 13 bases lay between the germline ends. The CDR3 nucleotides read TGTGCCAGCAGCCTCGGGCCCAGGGACACTGAAGCTTTCTTT. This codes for CASSLGPRDTEAFF.

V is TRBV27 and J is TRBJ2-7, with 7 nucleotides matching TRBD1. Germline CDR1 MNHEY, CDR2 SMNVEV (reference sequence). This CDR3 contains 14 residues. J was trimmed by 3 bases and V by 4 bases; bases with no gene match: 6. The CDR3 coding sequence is TGTGCCAGCAGTTGGAGCCGGGACAGCTACGAGCAGTACTTC. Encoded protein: CASSWSRDSYEQYF.

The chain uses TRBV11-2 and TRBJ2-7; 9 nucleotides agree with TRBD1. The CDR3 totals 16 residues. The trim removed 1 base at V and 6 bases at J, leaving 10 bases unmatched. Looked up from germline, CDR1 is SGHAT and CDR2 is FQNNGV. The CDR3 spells CASSLGPWTGEGEQYF. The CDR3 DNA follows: TGTGCCAGCAGCTTAGGACCCTGGACAGGGGAAGGCGAGCAGTACTTC.

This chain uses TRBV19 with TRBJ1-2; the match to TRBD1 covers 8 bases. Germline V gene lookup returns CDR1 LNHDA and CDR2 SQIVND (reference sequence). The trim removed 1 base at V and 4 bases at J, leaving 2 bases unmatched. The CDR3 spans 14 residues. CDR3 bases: TGTGCCAGTAGTATAGGACAGGGGTCCTATGGCTACACCTTC. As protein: CASSIGQGSYGYTF.

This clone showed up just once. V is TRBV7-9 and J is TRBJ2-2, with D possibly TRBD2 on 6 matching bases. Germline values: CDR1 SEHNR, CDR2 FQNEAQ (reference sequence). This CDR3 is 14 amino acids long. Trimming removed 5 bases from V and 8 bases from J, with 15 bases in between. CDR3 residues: CASSPTGGAGELFF. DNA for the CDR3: TGTGCCAGCAGCCCGACCGGCGGGGCTGGGGAGCTGTTTTTT.